A single count supports the clone carrying this TCR beta chain. These data originate in a study of blood T cell repertoires in COVID-19. Study information: Spain, Italy and the United States supplied samples that represented acute and convalescent COVID-19. T cells, B-cell-depleted T cells, or PBMCs supplied cDNA or gDNA.

Assay: immunoSEQ multiplex PCR; the TCRdb copy retains only in-frame clones and omits some. The sample carries 220,000 or so clones, 84% recorded once. J gave up 14 bases and V 8 bases, and 18 bases lay outside the gene matches. Germline loops: CDR1 LNHDA, CDR2 SQIVND (reference sequence). The CDR3 sequence is 16 residues long. Participants spanned ages about 18 to 95 years and resided in around 25 US areas. Resolution of symptoms, clearance, or two negative PCRs was present in recovered Cohort 3 donors. Sequencing was performed on PBMCs or T cells enriched from blood (not recorded which). The rearrangement uses TRBV19 and TRBJ2-2, with TRBD2 matching over 12 bases. The receptor comes from a woman between 35 and 50 years old who had recovered from COVID-19. The CDR3 spells CASGTSSGRDNFGLFF. The CDR3 DNA is TGTGCCAGTGGTACGTCTAGCGGGAGGGACAACTTCGGACTGTTTTTT.